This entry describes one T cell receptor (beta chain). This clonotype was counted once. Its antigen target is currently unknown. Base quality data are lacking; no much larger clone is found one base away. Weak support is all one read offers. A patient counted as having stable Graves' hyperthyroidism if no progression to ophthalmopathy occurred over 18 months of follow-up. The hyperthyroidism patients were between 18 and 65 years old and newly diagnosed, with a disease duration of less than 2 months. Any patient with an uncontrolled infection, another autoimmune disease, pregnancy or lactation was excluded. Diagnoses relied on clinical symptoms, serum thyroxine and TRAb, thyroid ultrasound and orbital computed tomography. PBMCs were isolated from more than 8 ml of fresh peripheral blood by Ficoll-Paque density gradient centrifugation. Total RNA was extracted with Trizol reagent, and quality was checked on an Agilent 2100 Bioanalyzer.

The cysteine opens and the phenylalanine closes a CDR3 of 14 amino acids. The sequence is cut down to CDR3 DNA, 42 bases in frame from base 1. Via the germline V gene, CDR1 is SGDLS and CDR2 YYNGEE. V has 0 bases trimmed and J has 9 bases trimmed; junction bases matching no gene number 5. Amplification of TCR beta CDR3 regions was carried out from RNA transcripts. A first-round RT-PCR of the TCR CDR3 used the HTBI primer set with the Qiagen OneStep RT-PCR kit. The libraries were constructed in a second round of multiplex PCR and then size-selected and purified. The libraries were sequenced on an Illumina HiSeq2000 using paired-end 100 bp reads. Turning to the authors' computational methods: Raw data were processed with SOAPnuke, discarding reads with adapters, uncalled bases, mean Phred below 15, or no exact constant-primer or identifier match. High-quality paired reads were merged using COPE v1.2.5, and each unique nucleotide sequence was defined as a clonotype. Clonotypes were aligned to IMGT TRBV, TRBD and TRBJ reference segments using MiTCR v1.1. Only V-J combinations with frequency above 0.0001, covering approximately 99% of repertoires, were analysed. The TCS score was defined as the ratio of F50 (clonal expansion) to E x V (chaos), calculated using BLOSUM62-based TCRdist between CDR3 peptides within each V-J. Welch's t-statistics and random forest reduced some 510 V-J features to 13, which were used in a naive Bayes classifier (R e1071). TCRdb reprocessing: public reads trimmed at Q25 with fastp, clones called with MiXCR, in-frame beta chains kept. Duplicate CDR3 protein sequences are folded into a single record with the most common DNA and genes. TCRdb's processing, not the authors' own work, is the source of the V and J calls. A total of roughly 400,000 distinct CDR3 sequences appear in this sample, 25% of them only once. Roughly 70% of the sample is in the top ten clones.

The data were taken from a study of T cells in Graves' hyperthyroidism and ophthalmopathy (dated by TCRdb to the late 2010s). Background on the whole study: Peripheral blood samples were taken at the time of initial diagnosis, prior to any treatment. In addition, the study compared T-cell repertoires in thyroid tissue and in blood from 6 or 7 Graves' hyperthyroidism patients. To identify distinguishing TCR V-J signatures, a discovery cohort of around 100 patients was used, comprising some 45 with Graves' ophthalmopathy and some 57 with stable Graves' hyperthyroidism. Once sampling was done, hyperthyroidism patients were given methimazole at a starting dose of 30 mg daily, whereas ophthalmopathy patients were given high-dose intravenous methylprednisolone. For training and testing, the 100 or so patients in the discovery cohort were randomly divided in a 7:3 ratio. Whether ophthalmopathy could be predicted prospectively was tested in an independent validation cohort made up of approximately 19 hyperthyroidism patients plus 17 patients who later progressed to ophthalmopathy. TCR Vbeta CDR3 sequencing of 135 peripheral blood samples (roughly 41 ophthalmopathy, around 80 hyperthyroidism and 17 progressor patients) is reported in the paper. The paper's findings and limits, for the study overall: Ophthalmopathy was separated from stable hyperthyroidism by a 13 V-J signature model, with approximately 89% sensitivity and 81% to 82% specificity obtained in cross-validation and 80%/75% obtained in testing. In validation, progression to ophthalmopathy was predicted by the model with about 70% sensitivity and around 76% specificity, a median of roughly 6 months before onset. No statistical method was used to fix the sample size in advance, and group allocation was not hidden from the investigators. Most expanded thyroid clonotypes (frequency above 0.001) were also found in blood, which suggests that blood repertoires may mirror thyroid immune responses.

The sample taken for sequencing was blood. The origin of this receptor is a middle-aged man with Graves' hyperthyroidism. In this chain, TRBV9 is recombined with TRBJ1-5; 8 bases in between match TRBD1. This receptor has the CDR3 CASSVGDRLSPQHF. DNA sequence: TGTGCCAGCAGCGTAGGGGACAGGCTCTCGCCCCAGCATTTT.